This TCR beta chain is drawn from a study of T-cell reconstitution after alpha-beta-depleted transplantation in children. Researchers prepared the TCRbeta library using unique molecular identifiers, the study reports. TCRdb re-called the PCR reads with MiXCR, one entry per CDR3 protein. The sample has about 420,000 distinct CDR3 sequences, roughly 10% seen once; the top ten hold 5% to 6.5%. Germline V gene data show CDR1 as MNHNY and CDR2 as SVGAGI (reference sequence). This CDR3 contains 13 residues. Trimming cost V 11 bases and J 0 bases, with 11 bases left between them. This TCR derives from a human donor who donated a stem cell graft to a child with acute myeloid leukemia. The sample consisted of PBMCs from the stem cell graft donor, taken from the stem cell graft. The chain links TRBV6-6 to TRBJ1-5; D is possibly TRBD1 (6 bases). The CDR3 DNA is TGTGCCGTCCGGGACATTAGCAATCAGCCCCAGCATTTT. This encodes CAVRDISNQPQHF.